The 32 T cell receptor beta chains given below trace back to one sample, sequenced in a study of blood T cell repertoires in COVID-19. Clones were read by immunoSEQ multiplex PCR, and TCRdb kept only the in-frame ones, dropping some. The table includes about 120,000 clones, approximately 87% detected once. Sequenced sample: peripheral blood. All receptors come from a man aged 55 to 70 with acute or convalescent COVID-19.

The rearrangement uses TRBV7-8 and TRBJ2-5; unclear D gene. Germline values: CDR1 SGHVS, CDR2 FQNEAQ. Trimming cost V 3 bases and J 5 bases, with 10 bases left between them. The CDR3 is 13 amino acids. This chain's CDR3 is CASSFGLDETQYF. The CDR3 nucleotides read TGTGCCAGCAGCTTCGGTTTAGATGAGACCCAGTACTTC. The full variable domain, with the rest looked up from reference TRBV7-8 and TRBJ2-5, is GAGVSQSPRYKVAKRGQDVALRCDPISGHVSLFWYQQALGQGPEFLTYFQNEAQLDKSGLPSDRFFAERPEGSVSTLKIQRTQQEDSAVYLCASSFGLDETQYFGPGTRLLVL.

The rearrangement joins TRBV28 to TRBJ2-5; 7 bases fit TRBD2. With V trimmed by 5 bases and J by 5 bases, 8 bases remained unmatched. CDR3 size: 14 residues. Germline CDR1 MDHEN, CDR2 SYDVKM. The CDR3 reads CASSRGGARETQYF. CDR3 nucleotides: TGTGCCAGCAGTAGGGGAGGGGCGCGGGAGACCCAGTACTTC.

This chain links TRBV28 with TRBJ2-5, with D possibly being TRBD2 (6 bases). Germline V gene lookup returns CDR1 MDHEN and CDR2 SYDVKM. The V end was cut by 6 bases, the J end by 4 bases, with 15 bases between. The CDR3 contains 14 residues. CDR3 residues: CASSPSGGGETQYF. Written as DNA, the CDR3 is TGTGCCAGCAGCCCCAGTGGGGGAGGAGAGACCCAGTACTTC.

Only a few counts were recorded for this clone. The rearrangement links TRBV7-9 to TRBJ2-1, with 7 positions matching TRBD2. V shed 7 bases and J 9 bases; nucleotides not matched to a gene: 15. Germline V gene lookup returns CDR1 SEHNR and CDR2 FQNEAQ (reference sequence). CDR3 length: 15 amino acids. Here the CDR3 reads CASTGRGGSLFEQFF. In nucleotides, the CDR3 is TGTGCCAGCACCGGCCGTGGCGGGAGTTTATTTGAGCAGTTCTTC.

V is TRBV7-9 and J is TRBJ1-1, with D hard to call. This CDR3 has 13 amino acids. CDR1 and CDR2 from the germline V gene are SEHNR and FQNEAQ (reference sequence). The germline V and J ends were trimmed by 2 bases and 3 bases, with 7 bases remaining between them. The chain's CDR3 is CASSLMADTEAFF. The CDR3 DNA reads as TGTGCCAGCAGCTTAATGGCTGACACTGAAGCTTTCTTT.

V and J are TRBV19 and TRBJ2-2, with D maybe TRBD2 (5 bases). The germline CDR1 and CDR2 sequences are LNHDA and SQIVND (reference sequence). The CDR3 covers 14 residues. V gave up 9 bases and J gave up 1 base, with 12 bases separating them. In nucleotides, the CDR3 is TGTGCCAGCCTAGGACTCCGGAACACCGGGGAGCTGTTTTTT. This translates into CASLGLRNTGELFF.

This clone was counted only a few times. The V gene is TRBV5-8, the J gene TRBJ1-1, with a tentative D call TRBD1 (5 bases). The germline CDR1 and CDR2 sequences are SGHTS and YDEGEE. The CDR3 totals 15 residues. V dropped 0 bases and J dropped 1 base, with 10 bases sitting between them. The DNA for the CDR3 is TGTGCCAGCAGCTTGGACCTAGGGGAGAACACTGAAGCTTTCTTT. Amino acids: CASSLDLGENTEAFF.

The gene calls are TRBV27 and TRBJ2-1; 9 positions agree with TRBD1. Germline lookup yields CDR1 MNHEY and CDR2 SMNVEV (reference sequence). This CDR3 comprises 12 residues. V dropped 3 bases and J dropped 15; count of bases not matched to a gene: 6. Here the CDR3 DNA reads TGTGCCAGCAGTTTCCCCGGACAGGGGAGGTTCTTC. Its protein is CASSFPGQGRFF.

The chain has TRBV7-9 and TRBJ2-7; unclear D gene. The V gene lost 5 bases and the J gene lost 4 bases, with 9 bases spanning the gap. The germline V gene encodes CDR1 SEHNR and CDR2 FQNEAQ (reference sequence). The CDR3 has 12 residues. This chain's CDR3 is CASSTGVYEQYF. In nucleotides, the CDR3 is TGTGCCAGCAGCACTGGAGTTTACGAGCAGTACTTC.

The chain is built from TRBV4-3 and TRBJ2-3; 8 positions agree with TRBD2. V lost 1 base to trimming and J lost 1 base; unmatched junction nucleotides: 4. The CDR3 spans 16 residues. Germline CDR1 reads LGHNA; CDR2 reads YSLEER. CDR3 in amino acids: CASSQGTAGGTDTQYF. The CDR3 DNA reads TGCGCCAGCAGCCAAGGTACAGCGGGAGGCACAGATACGCAGTATTTT.

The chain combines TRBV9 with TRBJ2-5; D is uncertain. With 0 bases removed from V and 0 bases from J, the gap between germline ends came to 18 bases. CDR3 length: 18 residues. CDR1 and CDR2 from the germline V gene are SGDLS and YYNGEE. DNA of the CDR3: TGTGCCAGCAGCGTAGGTCCTGGCGGCGCCTCGTACCAAGAGACCCAGTACTTC. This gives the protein CASSVGPGGASYQETQYF.

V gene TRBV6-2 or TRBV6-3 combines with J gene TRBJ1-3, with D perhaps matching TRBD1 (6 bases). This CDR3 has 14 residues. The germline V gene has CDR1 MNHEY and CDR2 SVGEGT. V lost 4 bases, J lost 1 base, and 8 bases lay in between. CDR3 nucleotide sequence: TGTGCCAGCAGTTTACAGGGATCTGGAAACACCATATATTTT. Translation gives CASSLQGSGNTIYF.

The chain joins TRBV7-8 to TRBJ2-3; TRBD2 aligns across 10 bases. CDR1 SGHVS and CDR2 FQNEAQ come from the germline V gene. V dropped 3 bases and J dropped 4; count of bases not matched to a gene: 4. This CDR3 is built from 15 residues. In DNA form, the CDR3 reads TGTGCCAGCAGCTTCGCCGGGACTAGCGCAGATACGCAGTATTTT. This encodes CASSFAGTSADTQYF.

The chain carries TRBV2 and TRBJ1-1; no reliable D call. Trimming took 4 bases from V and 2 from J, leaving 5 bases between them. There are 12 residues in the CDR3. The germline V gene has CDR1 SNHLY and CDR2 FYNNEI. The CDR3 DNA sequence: TGTGCCAGCAGTGCCAGAAACACTGAAGCTTTCTTT. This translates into CASSARNTEAFF.

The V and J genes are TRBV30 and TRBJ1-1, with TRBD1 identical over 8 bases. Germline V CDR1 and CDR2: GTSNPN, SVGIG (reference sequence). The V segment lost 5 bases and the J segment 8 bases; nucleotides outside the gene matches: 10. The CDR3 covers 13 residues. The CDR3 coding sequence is TGTGCCTGGTCCTCAGGGGGCGACTTAGAAGCTTTCTTT. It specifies CAWSSGGDLEAFF.

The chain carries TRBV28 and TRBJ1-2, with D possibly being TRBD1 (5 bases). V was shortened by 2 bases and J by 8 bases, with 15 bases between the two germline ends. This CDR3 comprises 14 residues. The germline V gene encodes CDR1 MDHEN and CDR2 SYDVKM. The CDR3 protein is CASSLGASQQGYTF. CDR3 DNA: TGTGCCAGCAGTTTAGGGGCCTCCCAACAAGGCTACACCTTC.

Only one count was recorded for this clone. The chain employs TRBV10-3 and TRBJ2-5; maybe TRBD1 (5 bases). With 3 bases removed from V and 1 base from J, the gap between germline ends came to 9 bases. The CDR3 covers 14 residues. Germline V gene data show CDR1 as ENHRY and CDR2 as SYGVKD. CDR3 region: CAISDEQAQETQYF. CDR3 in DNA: TGTGCCATCAGTGACGAACAGGCCCAAGAGACCCAGTACTTC.

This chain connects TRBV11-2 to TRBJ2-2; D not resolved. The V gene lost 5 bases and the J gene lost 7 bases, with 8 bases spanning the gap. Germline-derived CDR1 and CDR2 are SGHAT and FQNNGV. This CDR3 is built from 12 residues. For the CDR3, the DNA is TGTGCCAGCAGCCTCCTCCGCGGGGAGCTGTTTTTT. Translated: CASSLLRGELFF.

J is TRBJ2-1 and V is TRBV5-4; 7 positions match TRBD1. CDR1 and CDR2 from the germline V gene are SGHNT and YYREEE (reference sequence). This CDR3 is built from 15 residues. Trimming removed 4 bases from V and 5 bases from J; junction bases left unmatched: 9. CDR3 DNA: TGTGCCAGCAGCCCTCACAGGGGACCGAACAATGAGCAGTTCTTC. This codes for CASSPHRGPNNEQFF.

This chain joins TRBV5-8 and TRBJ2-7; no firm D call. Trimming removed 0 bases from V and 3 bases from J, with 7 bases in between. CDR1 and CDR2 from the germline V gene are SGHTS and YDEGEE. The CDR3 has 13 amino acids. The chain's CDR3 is CASSLVHLYEQYF. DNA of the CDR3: TGTGCCAGCAGCTTGGTACACCTCTACGAGCAGTACTTC.

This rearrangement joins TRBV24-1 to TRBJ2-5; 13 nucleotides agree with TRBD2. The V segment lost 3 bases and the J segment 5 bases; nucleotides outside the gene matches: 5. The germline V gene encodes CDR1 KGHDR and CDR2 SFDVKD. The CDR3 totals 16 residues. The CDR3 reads CATSDPLTSGGETQYF. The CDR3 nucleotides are TGTGCCACCAGTGATCCTTTGACTAGCGGGGGGGAGACCCAGTACTTC.

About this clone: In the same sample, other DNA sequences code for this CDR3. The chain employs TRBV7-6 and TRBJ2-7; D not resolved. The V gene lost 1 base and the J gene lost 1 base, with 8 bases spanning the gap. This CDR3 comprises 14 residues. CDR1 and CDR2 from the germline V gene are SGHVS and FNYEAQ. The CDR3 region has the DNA TGTGCCAGCAGCTTAGTCGGCGGATCCTACGAGCAGTACTTC. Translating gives CASSLVGGSYEQYF.

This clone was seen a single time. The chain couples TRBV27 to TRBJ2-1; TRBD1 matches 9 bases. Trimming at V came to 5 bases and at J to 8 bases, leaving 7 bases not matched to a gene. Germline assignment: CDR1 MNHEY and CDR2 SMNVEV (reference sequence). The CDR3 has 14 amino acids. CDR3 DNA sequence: TGTGCCAGCAGTCCCGGGACAGGGATGCATGAGCAGTTCTTC. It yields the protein CASSPGTGMHEQFF.

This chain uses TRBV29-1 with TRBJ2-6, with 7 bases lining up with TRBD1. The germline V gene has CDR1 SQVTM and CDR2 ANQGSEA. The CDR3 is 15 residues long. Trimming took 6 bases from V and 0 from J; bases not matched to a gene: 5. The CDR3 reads CSVGTDSSGANVLTF. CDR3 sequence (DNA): TGCAGCGTAGGGACAGACAGCTCTGGGGCCAACGTCCTGACTTTC. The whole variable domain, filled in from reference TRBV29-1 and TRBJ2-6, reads SAVISQKPSRDICQRGTSLTIQCQVDSQVTMMFWYRQQPGQSLTLIATANQGSEATYESGFVIDKFPISRPNLTFSTLTVSNMSPEDSSIYLCSVGTDSSGANVLTFGAGSRLTVL.

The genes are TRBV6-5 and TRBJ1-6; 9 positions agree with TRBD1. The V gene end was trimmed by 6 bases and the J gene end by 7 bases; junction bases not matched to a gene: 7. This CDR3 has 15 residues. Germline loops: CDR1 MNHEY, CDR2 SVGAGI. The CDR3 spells CASSPQGQGNSPLHF. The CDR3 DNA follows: TGTGCCAGCAGCCCACAAGGACAGGGGAATTCACCCCTCCACTTT.

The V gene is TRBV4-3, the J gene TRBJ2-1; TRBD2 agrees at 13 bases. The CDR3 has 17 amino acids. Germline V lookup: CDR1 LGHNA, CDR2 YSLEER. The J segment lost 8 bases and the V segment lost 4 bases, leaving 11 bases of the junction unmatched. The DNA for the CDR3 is TGCGCCAGCAGCCCAGAGGCGACTAGCGGGAGGAGACATGAGCAGTTCTTC. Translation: CASSPEATSGRRHEQFF.

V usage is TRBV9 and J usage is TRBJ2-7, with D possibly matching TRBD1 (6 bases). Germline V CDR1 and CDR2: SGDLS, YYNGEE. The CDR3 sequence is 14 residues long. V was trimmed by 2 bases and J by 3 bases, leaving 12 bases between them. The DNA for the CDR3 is TGTGCCAGCAGCGTCGGTACGGACAGCTACGAGCAGTACTTC. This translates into CASSVGTDSYEQYF.

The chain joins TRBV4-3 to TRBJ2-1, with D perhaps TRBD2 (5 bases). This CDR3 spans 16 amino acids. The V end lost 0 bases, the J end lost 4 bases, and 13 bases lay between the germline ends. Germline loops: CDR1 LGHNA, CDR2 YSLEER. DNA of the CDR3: TGCGCCAGCAGCCAAGAGTTGCCGCCGGGGTACAATGAGCAGTTCTTC. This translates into CASSQELPPGYNEQFF.

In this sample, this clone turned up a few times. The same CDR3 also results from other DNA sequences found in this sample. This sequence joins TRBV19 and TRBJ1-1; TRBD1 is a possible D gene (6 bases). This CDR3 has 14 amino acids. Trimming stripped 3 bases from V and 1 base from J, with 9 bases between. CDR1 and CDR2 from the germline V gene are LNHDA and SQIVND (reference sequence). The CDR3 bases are TGTGCCAGTAGTATCCCAGGGGCGAACACTGAAGCTTTCTTT. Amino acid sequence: CASSIPGANTEAFF.

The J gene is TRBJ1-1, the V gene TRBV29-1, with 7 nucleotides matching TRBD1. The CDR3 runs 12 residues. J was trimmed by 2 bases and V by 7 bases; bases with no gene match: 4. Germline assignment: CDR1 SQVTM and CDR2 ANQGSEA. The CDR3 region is CSADRSNTEAFF. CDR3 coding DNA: TGCAGCGCGGACAGGAGCAACACTGAAGCTTTCTTT. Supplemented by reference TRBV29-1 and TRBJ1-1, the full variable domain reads SAVISQKPSRDICQRGTSLTIQCQVDSQVTMMFWYRQQPGQSLTLIATANQGSEATYESGFVIDKFPISRPNLTFSTLTVSNMSPEDSSIYLCSADRSNTEAFFGQGTRLTVV.

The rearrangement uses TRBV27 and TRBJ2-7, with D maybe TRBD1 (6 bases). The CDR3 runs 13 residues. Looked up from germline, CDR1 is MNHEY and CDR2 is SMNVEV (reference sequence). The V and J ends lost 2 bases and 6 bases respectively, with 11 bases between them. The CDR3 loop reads CASSLGQTVEQYF. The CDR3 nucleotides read TGTGCCAGCAGTTTAGGACAGACAGTCGAGCAGTACTTC.

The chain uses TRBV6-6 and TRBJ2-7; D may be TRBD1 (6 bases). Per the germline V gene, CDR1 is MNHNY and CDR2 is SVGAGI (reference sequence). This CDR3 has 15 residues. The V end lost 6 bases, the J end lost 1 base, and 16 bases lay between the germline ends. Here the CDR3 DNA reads TGTGCCAGCAGCAACCAGGGGCCCCCTTCCTACGAGCAGTACTTC. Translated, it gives CASSNQGPPSYEQYF.